This T cell receptor beta chain was profiled in a study of regulatory dendritic cells for organ transplantation. General study findings and limits: Naive CD4+ and CD8+ repertoires were highly diverse; memory CD8+ was most oligoclonal. Mature dendritic cells appeared to drive more memory CD8+ clonal expansion than regulatory ones.

Memory T cells were CD45RO+, naive were CD45RA+, sorted by FACS. Repertoires were generated with immunoSEQ multiplex PCR, while TCRdb's copy carries only in-frame clones and drops some. The sample has fewer than 12,000 clones, about 66% seen once. Concerning this clone: Its antigen is not known.

The germline V gene has CDR1 SGHNT and CDR2 YYREEE (reference sequence). Deletions cut 4 bases from V and 3 bases from J, with 16 bases between. This CDR3 has 15 residues. The material sequenced was memory CD8+ T cells from blood. Subset meaning: CD45RO+ memory T cells. The rearrangement joins TRBV5-4 to TRBJ1-2; no firm D call. The sequence was collected from a human donor in good health. The CDR3 loop is CASSGDSYAYYGYTF. CDR3 DNA sequence: TGTGCCAGCAGCGGGGATTCTTATGCCTACTATGGCTACACCTTC.